This T cell receptor (beta chain) was sequenced during a study of T cell repertoires in cytomegalovirus infection. Study at large: Public signatures in TCR beta pointed to CMV infection and matching HLA type. Findings and caveats of the study: Clonotype analysis showed dominance of the ex vivo response by HLA-C-restricted CMV-specific TCR beta clonotypes. Identification of carriers of CMV plus the relevant HLA was achieved through cumulative public TCR beta family frequency.

The CDR3 covers 13 residues. Germline lookup yields CDR1 ENHRY and CDR2 SYGVKD. V lost 4 bases and J 7 bases, leaving 11 bases between the germline ends. This clonotype was seen only a few times. Its specificity is unknown. MiXCR, run by TCRdb on the reads, gives a single entry per CDR3 protein. The table lists about 100,000 distinct CDR3 sequences, more than 20% of them singletons. The rearrangement uses TRBV10-3 and TRBJ2-1, with TRBD2 as a possible D gene (5 bases). The sequence derives from a human donor in good health (CMV status not recorded). Some clones in this sample may be carry-over from other donors' samples. The sequenced sample was CD8+ T cells from PBMCs. In DNA, the CDR3 is TGTGCCATCAGTGTCGGGGATCGGAATGAGCAGTTCTTC. It encodes CAISVGDRNEQFF.